A single sample is the source of the 18 T cell receptor beta chains below, sequenced in a study of CD8 T cells in Susac syndrome. With random hexamers, roughly 0.45 to 1 ug RNA was reverse transcribed. In TCRdb, the immunoSEQ multiplex PCR reads were re-called with MiXCR into one record per CDR3 protein. The table lists around 220,000 distinct CDR3 sequences, roughly nine tenths of them singletons, with about 0.12% in the top ten. The material sequenced was CD8+ T cells from PBMCs. These receptors all stem from a human donor with multiple sclerosis.

The rearrangement links TRBV6-6 to TRBJ2-1; maybe TRBD1 (6 bases). The CDR3 extends over 10 amino acids. The germline CDR1 and CDR2 sequences are MNHNY and SVGAGI (reference sequence). V was shortened by 4 bases and J by 14 bases, with 9 bases between the two germline ends. The CDR3 loop reads CASSSEGEFF. DNA for the CDR3: TGTGCCAGCAGTTCCGAGGGGGAGTTCTTC.

The chain employs TRBV6-4 and TRBJ1-6; D is unresolved. Germline-derived CDR1 and CDR2 are MRHNA and SNTAGT. Deletions cut 6 bases from V and 7 bases from J, with 19 bases between. The CDR3 runs 16 residues. The CDR3 sequence is CASSHPAGHVNSPLHF. The CDR3 DNA reads as TGTGCCAGCAGCCATCCGGCAGGTCACGTAAATTCACCCCTCCACTTT.

The CDR3 reads CASWVGLAGNEQFF. In DNA form, the CDR3 reads TGTGCCAGCTGGGTCGGACTAGCCGGCAATGAGCAGTTCTTC. The chain carries TRBV6-2 or TRBV6-3 and TRBJ2-1, with TRBD2 matching 8 bases. V shed 8 bases and J 6 bases; nucleotides not matched to a gene: 9. This CDR3 is 14 amino acids long. CDR1 is MNHEY and CDR2 is SVGEGT in the germline V gene.

The chain couples TRBV13 to TRBJ1-1; D is uncertain. The CDR3 has 14 residues. The ends were cut back, 0 bases at V and 2 bases at J, with 7 bases in the middle. CDR1 PRHDT and CDR2 FYEKMQ come from the germline V gene (reference sequence). The DNA for the CDR3 is TGTGCCAGCAGCTTAGGGGTCGCAAACACTGAAGCTTTCTTT. Its protein product is CASSLGVANTEAFF.

This clonotype was seen just once. The rearrangement uses TRBV12-3 or TRBV12-4 and TRBJ1-6, with 7 bases aligning to TRBD1. The CDR3 is 14 amino acids. The ends lost 5 bases at V and 7 bases at J; junction bases unmatched: 5. This CDR3 reads CASSPGGYNSPLHF. The CDR3 coding sequence is TGTGCCAGCAGTCCAGGGGGATACAATTCACCCCTCCACTTT.

The chain links TRBV13 to TRBJ2-1; D remains unclear. The CDR3 sequence is 13 residues long. V was trimmed by 1 base and J by 7 bases, leaving 8 bases between them. The germline gives CDR1 PRHDT, CDR2 FYEKMQ (reference sequence). The CDR3 DNA reads as TGTGCCAGCAGCTTAGCTCGGCAGAATGAGCAGTTCTTC. It yields the protein CASSLARQNEQFF.

J is TRBJ1-2 and V is TRBV19; possibly TRBD1 for D (6 bases). Per the germline V gene, CDR1 is LNHDA and CDR2 is SQIVND (reference sequence). V was trimmed by 4 bases and J by 2 bases, leaving 14 bases between them. The CDR3 is 15 amino acids. CDR3 sequence reads: CASSKGGQGNYGYTF. CDR3 in DNA: TGTGCCAGTAGTAAAGGGGGTCAGGGGAACTATGGCTACACCTTC.

This clonotype was picked up one time. This chain joins TRBV6-5 and TRBJ1-2; 8 positions agree with TRBD1. This CDR3 region has 16 residues. V was clipped by 1 base and J by 8 bases; unmatched bases: 12. Germline-derived CDR1 and CDR2 are MNHEY and SVGAGI. CDR3: CASSYFLTGDARGYTF. CDR3 DNA sequence: TGTGCCAGCAGTTACTTTCTGACAGGGGACGCTAGGGGCTACACCTTC.

V and J are TRBV20-1 and TRBJ2-7; 8 bases line up with TRBD2. The V and J ends lost 5 bases and 2 bases, in that order; junction bases with no gene match: 11. This CDR3 has 15 residues. The germline V gene has CDR1 DFQATT and CDR2 SNEGSKA (reference sequence). The CDR3 loop is CSARRLGGGTYEQYF. The CDR3 coding sequence is TGCAGTGCTCGTAGGCTCGGGGGGGGTACCTACGAGCAGTACTTC.

The chain links TRBV29-1 to TRBJ2-7, with a weak D call TRBD2 (5 bases). Deletions cut 1 base from V and 4 bases from J, with 5 bases between. Germline CDR1 is SQVTM and CDR2 is ANQGSEA. The CDR3 contains 11 residues. CDR3 amino acids: CSVEGGYEQYF. CDR3 sequence (DNA): TGCAGCGTTGAAGGAGGGTACGAGCAGTACTTC.

This clonotype was detected only once. The chain combines TRBV20-1 with TRBJ2-5; D is possibly TRBD2 (6 bases). CDR3 length equals 13 residues. CDR1 DFQATT and CDR2 SNEGSKA come from the germline V gene (reference sequence). V was clipped by 2 bases and J by 3 bases, with 10 bases between them. In DNA form, the CDR3 reads TGCAGTGCTAGAAAGAGGGAGGAAGAGACCCAGTACTTC. Translation: CSARKREEETQYF.

The chain combines TRBV12-3 or TRBV12-4 with TRBJ2-5, with TRBD2 identical over 9 bases. V was pared by 3 bases and J by 3 bases, with 2 bases of the junction left unmatched. The CDR3 contains 14 residues. The CDR3: CASSFGLAKETQYF. CDR3 DNA sequence: TGTGCCAGCAGTTTTGGACTAGCGAAAGAGACCCAGTACTTC.

V gene TRBV30 combines with J gene TRBJ1-3; D is undetermined. The CDR3 contains 16 residues. V was pared by 2 bases and J by 4 bases, with 18 bases between. The germline CDR1 and CDR2 sequences are GTSNPN and SVGIG (reference sequence). The DNA for the CDR3 is TGTGCCTGGAGTTCCCCGAGTTTGATGCCGGGAAACACCATATATTTT. Residues: CAWSSPSLMPGNTIYF.

J is TRBJ2-1 and V is TRBV12-3 or TRBV12-4, with 9 bases aligning to TRBD2. The CDR3 has 13 residues. V lost 8 bases and J lost 9; bases outside the gene matches: 8. CDR3 region: CASLAGGRGEQFF. CDR3 bases: TGTGCCAGCCTCGCGGGAGGGCGGGGTGAGCAGTTCTTC.

This clonotype was seen only a few times. V usage is TRBV12-3 or TRBV12-4 and J usage is TRBJ2-1; TRBD1 matches 9 bases. CDR3 size: 15 residues. Trimming cost V 5 bases and J 3 bases; bases outside gene matches: 5. CDR3 amino acids: CASSPRDRDYNEQFF. The CDR3 DNA reads TGTGCCAGCAGTCCACGGGACAGGGACTACAATGAGCAGTTCTTC.

This chain joins TRBV5-1 and TRBJ1-1; 11 nucleotides agree with TRBD1. Per germline, CDR1 SGHRS and CDR2 YFSETQ. Trimming cost V 4 bases and J 0 bases; bases outside gene matches: 11. The CDR3 is 18 residues long. The CDR3 bases are TGCGCCAGCAGCCTAGAATCTGGGACAGGGGGTCTGAACACTGAAGCTTTCTTT. Translating it yields CASSLESGTGGLNTEAFF.

The chain uses TRBV5-6 and TRBJ2-1; 10 bases are a match to TRBD2. From germline, CDR1 is SGHDT and CDR2 YYEEEE. CDR3 length equals 16 residues. The trim removed 4 bases at V and 7 bases at J, leaving 11 bases unmatched. In nucleotides, the CDR3 is TGTGCCAGCAGCCTCCCGGAACTAGCGGGACGAAATGAGCAGTTCTTC. Translating gives CASSLPELAGRNEQFF.

The chain carries TRBV6-2 or TRBV6-3 and TRBJ2-6, with 7 bases identical to TRBD1. V shed 2 bases and J 1 base; nucleotides not matched to a gene: 17. The CDR3 is 21 residues long. Germline CDR1 MNHEY, CDR2 SVGEGT. This CDR3 reads CASSYRETGDPNLSGANVLTF. The CDR3 DNA reads as TGTGCCAGCAGTTACAGAGAAACAGGGGACCCGAACCTTTCTGGGGCCAACGTCCTGACTTTC.